Following are 14 T cell receptor beta chains from one sample sequenced in a study of beta chain features in type 1 diabetes. Expressed TCRB transcripts were sequenced because the isolated RNA had all been reverse transcribed beforehand. Assay: immunoSEQ multiplex PCR; the TCRdb copy retains only in-frame clones and omits some. The sample has approximately 330,000 clones, more than 9.5% seen once; the top ten hold around 0.015%. Sequenced: naive CD4+ T cells from blood. Receptors were obtained from a woman aged 25 to 39 in good health.

This clone was detected only a few times. J is TRBJ1-1 and V is TRBV30; D not resolved. V gave up 2 bases and J gave up 6 bases, with 7 bases separating them. This CDR3 comprises 11 residues. Germline CDR1 reads GTSNPN; CDR2 reads SVGIG (reference sequence). The CDR3 loop is CAWSRSAEAFF. CDR3 sequence (DNA): TGTGCCTGGAGTCGTAGTGCTGAAGCTTTCTTT. Based on the CDR3 plus reference TRBV30 and TRBJ1-1, the full variable domain is SQTIHQWPATLVQPVGSPLSLECTVEGTSNPNLYWYRQAAGRGLQLLFYSVGIGQISSEVPQNLSASRPQDRQFILSSKKLLLSDSGFYLCAWSRSAEAFFGQGTRLTVV.

This clone showed up just a few times. The gene calls are TRBV13 and TRBJ2-3, with TRBD2 matching over 10 bases. The V and J ends lost 5 bases and 2 bases, in that order; junction bases with no gene match: 10. Per the germline V gene, CDR1 is PRHDT and CDR2 is FYEKMQ (reference sequence). CDR3 length equals 17 residues. The CDR3 reads CASSHRTSGANTDTQYF. Written as DNA, the CDR3 is TGTGCCAGCAGCCACCGGACTAGCGGAGCCAACACAGATACGCAGTATTTT.

This clone was seen only a few times. This rearrangement joins TRBV27 to TRBJ2-1, with 10 bases matching TRBD2. The CDR3 totals 15 residues. The germline V gene has CDR1 MNHEY and CDR2 SMNVEV (reference sequence). V shed 6 bases and J 3 bases; nucleotides not matched to a gene: 5. Here the CDR3 DNA reads TGTGCCAGCAGGACCGGACTAGCGGTCTACAATGAGCAGTTCTTC. This codes for CASRTGLAVYNEQFF.

This clone was seen a few times. The genes are TRBV30 and TRBJ2-7; D uncertain. Trimming pared 2 bases from V and 0 bases from J, leaving 5 bases between. The CDR3 is made up of 12 amino acids. Germline V gene sequence: CDR1 GTSNPN, CDR2 SVGIG (reference sequence). As DNA, the CDR3 is TGTGCCTGGAGTCGCGGCTCCTACGAGCAGTACTTC. Residues: CAWSRGSYEQYF.

V usage is TRBV4-2 and J usage is TRBJ2-3; 8 bases are a match to TRBD1. With V trimmed by 1 base and J by 5 bases, 2 bases remained unmatched. The CDR3 covers 14 residues. Germline V gene lookup returns CDR1 LGHNA and CDR2 YNFKEQ. In DNA, the CDR3 is TGTGCCAGCAGCCAAGCAGGGGGCCAAGATACGCAGTATTTT. It codes for CASSQAGGQDTQYF.

This clone has a handful of counts. CDR3 sequence reads: CASSPDSNWSNQPQHF. CDR3 nucleotides: TGCGCCAGCAGCCCTGACAGCAATTGGAGTAATCAGCCCCAGCATTTT. This chain joins TRBV4-3 and TRBJ1-5; maybe TRBD1 (5 bases). V dropped 4 bases and J dropped 4 bases, with 17 bases sitting between them. The length of the CDR3 is 16 residues. Germline loops: CDR1 LGHNA, CDR2 YSLEER.

There are a few counts of this clone. This sequence joins TRBV28 and TRBJ2-7, with 9 bases lining up with TRBD2. Trimming at V came to 7 bases and at J to 4 bases, leaving 5 bases not matched to a gene. CDR1 is MDHEN and CDR2 is SYDVKM in the germline V gene. The length of the CDR3 is 13 residues. The CDR3 DNA reads TGTGCCAGCATCGCGGGAGGGCGGTACGAGCAGTACTTC. Translating it yields CASIAGGRYEQYF.

This clone was detected only a few times. DNA for the CDR3: TGTGCCAGCAGCTTACGATGGGCGGGAGTCGGCACAGATACGCAGTATTTT. It specifies CASSLRWAGVGTDTQYF. The rearrangement links TRBV7-2 to TRBJ2-3, with 7 bases fitting TRBD2. This CDR3 has 17 residues. V shed 2 bases, J shed 1 base, and the junction held 9 bases outside the gene matches. Germline CDR1 reads SGHTA; CDR2 reads FQGNSA.

A few counts support this clone. The chain employs TRBV9 and TRBJ2-1, with D perhaps matching TRBD2 (6 bases). The V end was cut by 3 bases, the J end by 13 bases, with 17 bases between. Germline CDR1 SGDLS, CDR2 YYNGEE. The CDR3 extends over 13 amino acids. The CDR3 here is CASSGRLGPHQFF. Written as DNA, the CDR3 is TGTGCCAGCAGCGGGAGACTAGGACCACATCAGTTCTTC.

This clone came up a few times. J is TRBJ2-1 and V is TRBV5-1; TRBD1 agrees at 10 bases. The CDR3 has 17 residues. Germline loops: CDR1 SGHRS, CDR2 YFSETQ. The V segment lost 2 bases and the J segment 6 bases; nucleotides outside the gene matches: 11. DNA for the CDR3: TGCGCCAGCAGCTTACCAGGGGACAGGGGATCTGTCAATGAGCAGTTCTTC. This sequence encodes CASSLPGDRGSVNEQFF. The variable domain in full, completed from reference TRBV5-1 and TRBJ2-1, reads KAGVTQTPRYLIKTRGQQVTLSCSPISGHRSVSWYQQTPGQGLQFLFEYFSETQRNKGNFPGRFSGRQFSNSRSEMNVSTLELGDSALYLCASSLPGDRGSVNEQFFGPGTRLTVL.

This clone turned up a few times. The chain couples TRBV7-2 to TRBJ2-7; 10 nucleotides agree with TRBD2. The junction had 7 bases not matched to a gene; V was cut back by 1 base and J by 7 bases. Germline loops: CDR1 SGHTA, CDR2 FQGNSA. This CDR3 contains 15 residues. The CDR3 DNA reads as TGTGCCAGCAGCTTAGGGACTAGCGGCCCGGGGGAGCAGTACTTC. It specifies CASSLGTSGPGEQYF.

This clone was observed a single time. J is TRBJ2-3 and V is TRBV4-3, with TRBD1 as a possible D gene (6 bases). The germline V gene has CDR1 LGHNA and CDR2 YSLEER. The CDR3 has 16 amino acids. Trimming left V 0 bases short and J 4 bases short, with 14 bases between. The CDR3 here is CASSQEYSGDPDTQYF. The CDR3 DNA follows: TGCGCCAGCAGCCAAGAATATTCAGGGGACCCAGATACGCAGTATTTT.

A few counts support this clone. The chain joins TRBV6-6 to TRBJ2-2; 7 nucleotides agree with TRBD2. V shed 3 bases, J shed 4 bases, and the junction held 5 bases outside the gene matches. CDR1 and CDR2 from the germline V gene are MNHNY and SVGAGI (reference sequence). CDR3 size: 15 residues. The CDR3 coding sequence is TGTGCCAGCAGTTATCGGGGAGGGCTCACCGGGGAGCTGTTTTTT. Its translation: CASSYRGGLTGELFF.

This chain uses TRBV18 with TRBJ1-2; D might be TRBD1 (6 bases). Trimming removed 5 bases from V and 8 bases from J, with 15 bases in between. The CDR3 loop spans 13 amino acids. The germline CDR1 and CDR2 sequences are KGHSH and LQKENI. The CDR3 DNA is TGTGCCAGCTCATCAAGCACAGGGCTCGGCTACACCTTC. It encodes CASSSSTGLGYTF.